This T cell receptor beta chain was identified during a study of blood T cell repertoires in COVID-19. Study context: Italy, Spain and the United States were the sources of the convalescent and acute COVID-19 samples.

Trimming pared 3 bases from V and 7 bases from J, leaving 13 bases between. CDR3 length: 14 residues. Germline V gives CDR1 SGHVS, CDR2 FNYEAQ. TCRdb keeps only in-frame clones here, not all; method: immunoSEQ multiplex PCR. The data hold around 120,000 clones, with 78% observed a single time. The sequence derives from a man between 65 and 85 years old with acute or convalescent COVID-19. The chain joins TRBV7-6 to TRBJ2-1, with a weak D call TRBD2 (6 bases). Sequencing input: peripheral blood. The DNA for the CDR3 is TGTGCCAGCAGCTTTAGCGGTGCCCATAATGAGCAGTTCTTC. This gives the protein CASSFSGAHNEQFF.